This record looks at one TCR beta chain sequence and its context. Its specificity is unknown. This sample is part of a study of blood T cells in healthy people across ages. The study's findings and limits: Using unsorted PBMCs precluded a conclusive naive versus antigen-experienced comparison. In long-lived donors, naive CD4+ cell counts and diversity exceeded those of aged donors. Age showed a roughly linear inverse relationship with TCR beta diversity per million T cells.

The use of a sample-barcoded 5' primer and a J-beta primer mix characterized a second PCR of about 7 to 12 cycles. TCRdb reanalysed the 5' RACE reads using MiXCR and keeps one entry per CDR3 protein. The sample shows around 790,000 distinct CDR3 sequences, under 45% of them seen only once. J gave up 4 bases and V 2 bases, and 5 bases lay outside the gene matches. The CDR3 is 16 amino acids. Germline V gives CDR1 SGHAT, CDR2 FQNNGV. The TCR sequence derives from a man in his fifties or sixties in good health. V and J are TRBV11-2 and TRBJ2-1, with 10 bases aligning to TRBD2. Source material: blood. The CDR3 nucleotides read TGTGCCAGCAGCTTAAGGCTAGCGGGGGAATACAATGAGCAGTTCTTC. This codes for CASSLRLAGEYNEQFF.